These 23 T cell receptor beta chains were sequenced from one sample in a study of Ad26.COV2.S vaccination and SARS-CoV-2 variants. The treatment denotes: 15 to 20 received Ad26.COV2.S at low or high dose, single or two shots; roughly 5 received placebo; per-sample allocation not given. Day 63 following the first vaccine or placebo injection was when the samples were taken. Sequencing used immunoSEQ multiplex PCR; TCRdb keeps in-frame clones, though not all of them. Of around 450,000 clones listed, about 88% are singletons. Sequenced material: peripheral blood, taken in a trial of Ad26.COV2.S vaccine versus placebo. The receptors shown here come from a person aged 18-65 years who received the Ad26.COV2.S COVID-19 vaccine or a placebo.

The chain recombines TRBV15 with TRBJ1-5, with D maybe TRBD1 (6 bases). Per the germline V gene, CDR1 is LNHNV and CDR2 is YYDKDF (reference sequence). V lost 1 base, J lost 5 bases, and 12 bases lay in between. CDR3 length: 15 amino acids. The CDR3 reads CATSRVGRGYQPQHF. Here the CDR3 DNA reads TGTGCCACCAGCAGAGTCGGCAGGGGATATCAGCCCCAGCATTTT.

This clone was observed once. This sequence joins TRBV5-1 and TRBJ1-1, with D perhaps TRBD1 (5 bases). CDR3 length: 13 residues. The V end was cut by 5 bases, the J end by 0 bases, with 8 bases between. Germline V gives CDR1 SGHRS, CDR2 YFSETQ. CDR3 nucleotide sequence: TGCGCCAGCAGGGCGGGGCTGAACACTGAAGCTTTCTTT. Protein product: CASRAGLNTEAFF.

The V call is TRBV5-1, the J call TRBJ2-3; the D gene is possibly TRBD1 (5 bases). This CDR3 has 14 residues. Per the germline V gene, CDR1 is SGHRS and CDR2 is YFSETQ. Trimming took 4 bases from V and 2 from J, leaving 11 bases between them. The CDR3: CASSTTATTDTQYF. The CDR3, as DNA: TGCGCCAGCAGCACGACAGCGACCACAGATACGCAGTATTTT.

This clone has more than one count but fewer than ten. The chain carries TRBV7-2 and TRBJ2-7, with D unclear. CDR1 and CDR2 from the germline V gene are SGHTA and FQGNSA. This CDR3 has 14 residues. The germline V and J ends were trimmed by 1 base and 4 bases, with 11 bases remaining between them. The CDR3 bases are TGTGCCAGCAGCTTAGGGGCTTTCGGGTACGAGCAGTACGTC. Translating gives CASSLGAFGYEQYV.

The chain has TRBV3-1 (or the pseudogene TRBV3-2) and TRBJ2-1, with D unclear. CDR3 length equals 17 residues. V shed 0 bases and J shed 3 bases, with 15 bases lying between them. Germline values: CDR1 LGHDT, CDR2 YNNKEL (reference sequence). CDR3 sequence (DNA): TGTGCCAGCAGCCAAGATCCCGTGACTGAGGTCTACAATGAGCAGTTCTTC. Its translation is CASSQDPVTEVYNEQFF.

For this clone: Other DNA sequences in this sample translate to the same CDR3. The chain combines TRBV5-1 with TRBJ2-1, with D maybe TRBD1 (6 bases). V lost 0 bases and J lost 4, with 8 bases in between. Germline assignment: CDR1 SGHRS and CDR2 YFSETQ. This CDR3 is built from 14 residues. The CDR3 region is CASSLAGEYNEQFF. The CDR3 region has the DNA TGCGCCAGCAGCTTGGCAGGGGAGTACAATGAGCAGTTCTTC.

This clone was recorded once. V usage is TRBV28 and J usage is TRBJ2-3; D gene uncertain. With 2 bases removed from V and 6 bases from J, the gap between germline ends came to 6 bases. This CDR3 contains 12 residues. Per the germline V gene, CDR1 is MDHEN and CDR2 is SYDVKM. This chain's CDR3 is CASSLVWDTQYF. Here the CDR3 DNA reads TGTGCCAGCAGTTTAGTATGGGATACGCAGTATTTT.

This chain joins TRBV2 and TRBJ2-7; weak D call: TRBD1 (5 bases). The CDR3 contains 15 residues. Germline V lookup: CDR1 SNHLY, CDR2 FYNNEI. Trimming stripped 4 bases from V and 3 bases from J, with 16 bases between. In nucleotides, the CDR3 is TGTGCCAGCAGTGTTTCGGCAGGGAACTTCTACGAGCAGTACTTC. This gives the protein CASSVSAGNFYEQYF.

The chain has TRBV10-2 and TRBJ2-7; 7 bases are shared with TRBD1. There are 13 residues in the CDR3. V dropped 7 bases and J dropped 0; count of bases not matched to a gene: 3. CDR1 WSHSY and CDR2 SAAADI come from the germline V gene. In DNA form, the CDR3 reads TGCGCCAGCAACCGACAGGGCTCCTACGAGCAGTACTTC. It codes for CASNRQGSYEQYF.

This chain connects TRBV5-8 to TRBJ2-7, with D uncertain. Between the trimmed V and J ends, which lost 4 bases and 9 bases, there was a span of 17 bases. The CDR3 is 13 residues long. Germline CDR1 is SGHTS and CDR2 is YDEGEE. DNA for the CDR3: TGTGCCAGCAGCCTCCGGGCCTCAATCGGGCAGTACTTC. It translates to CASSLRASIGQYF.

The rearrangement uses TRBV5-1 and TRBJ1-1; possible D gene TRBD1, 5 bases. Looked up from germline, CDR1 is SGHRS and CDR2 is YFSETQ. This CDR3 is 15 amino acids long. The V end was cut by 5 bases, the J end by 4 bases, with 18 bases between. The CDR3 region has the DNA TGCGCCAGCAGACCGGGGGTTCTGCTTAGCACTGAAGCTTTCTTT. Encoded protein: CASRPGVLLSTEAFF.

This rearrangement joins TRBV27 to TRBJ2-1; 7 positions agree with TRBD2. The germline CDR1 and CDR2 sequences are MNHEY and SMNVEV (reference sequence). The CDR3 spans 15 residues. V gave up 8 bases and J gave up 3 bases; unmatched junction bases: 10. This CDR3 reads CASSLGLADYNEQFF. The CDR3 region has the DNA TGTGCCAGCTCCTTGGGGCTAGCGGACTACAATGAGCAGTTCTTC.

V gene TRBV2 combines with J gene TRBJ1-3; possible D gene TRBD1, 6 bases. V lost 5 bases, J lost 2 bases, and 13 bases lay in between. Germline V gene sequence: CDR1 SNHLY, CDR2 FYNNEI. The CDR3 contains 15 residues. Here the CDR3 reads CASSQTGYTGNTIYF. In DNA form, the CDR3 reads TGTGCCAGCAGTCAAACAGGGTATACTGGAAACACCATATATTTT.

The chain uses TRBV12-3 or TRBV12-4 and TRBJ1-4; D is uncertain. The CDR3 runs to 12 residues. V was pared by 3 bases and J by 13 bases, with 12 bases between. CDR3 in DNA: TGTGCCAGCAGTTTTTCCGGGGAACTACTGTTTTTT. Translation: CASSFSGELLFF.

The chain employs TRBV18 and TRBJ2-5; D is perhaps TRBD2 (5 bases). This CDR3 is built from 14 residues. V lost 10 bases to trimming and J lost 5 bases, with 20 bases between them. The V gene's germline CDR1 is KGHSH and CDR2 LQKENI. The CDR3 nucleotides read TGTGCCACCAAACGGGAATCGAACGAGGAGACCCAGTACTTC. The encoded protein is CATKRESNEETQYF.

This chain links TRBV5-1 with TRBJ1-2; unclear D gene. The CDR3 covers 17 residues. The V gene lost 0 bases and the J gene lost 2 bases, with 17 bases spanning the gap. Germline V gene lookup returns CDR1 SGHRS and CDR2 YFSETQ. CDR3 in DNA: TGCGCCAGCAGCTTGGACCTCGGAAACCCGGGGAACTATGGCTACACCTTC. Translation gives CASSLDLGNPGNYGYTF. Filled out from reference TRBV5-1 and TRBJ1-2, the complete variable domain reads KAGVTQTPRYLIKTRGQQVTLSCSPISGHRSVSWYQQTPGQGLQFLFEYFSETQRNKGNFPGRFSGRQFSNSRSEMNVSTLELGDSALYLCASSLDLGNPGNYGYTFGSGTRLTVV.

The J gene is TRBJ2-7, the V gene TRBV6-5; 7 nucleotides match TRBD1. The CDR3 consists of 15 residues. Germline V gives CDR1 MNHEY, CDR2 SVGAGI. With V trimmed by 5 bases and J by 7 bases, 14 bases remained unmatched. The CDR3 DNA is TGTGCCAGCAGTCTGAGACAGGGAGATATATCGGAGCAGTACTTC. Amino acid sequence: CASSLRQGDISEQYF.

The J gene is TRBJ2-1, the V gene TRBV6-2 or TRBV6-3, with 9 bases matching TRBD2. J lost 10 bases, V lost 6 bases, and 16 bases had no gene match. Germline values: CDR1 MNHEY, CDR2 SVGEGT. The CDR3 length is 16 residues. CDR3 amino acids: CASSPRLAAAGGEQFF. CDR3 DNA sequence: TGTGCCAGCAGCCCCAGACTAGCGGCGGCGGGGGGGGAGCAGTTCTTC.

Concerning this clone itself: This specimen includes other DNA sequences encoding the same CDR3. The V call is TRBV3-1 (or the pseudogene TRBV3-2), the J call TRBJ2-7; D gene ambiguous. Trimming took off 3 bases at V and 4 bases at J, with 4 bases between the two ends. The CDR3 sequence is 11 residues long. Germline CDR1 LGHDT, CDR2 YNNKEL (reference sequence). The CDR3 DNA reads TGTGCCAGCAGCCACAGTTACGAGCAGTACTTC. Translating it yields CASSHSYEQYF.

V gene TRBV19 combines with J gene TRBJ1-5, with 7 bases fitting TRBD1. Per the germline V gene, CDR1 is LNHDA and CDR2 is SQIVND (reference sequence). V shed 5 bases and J 8 bases; nucleotides not matched to a gene: 9. The CDR3 totals 14 residues. CDR3 region: CASSPQGGWEPQHF. In DNA, the CDR3 is TGTGCCAGTAGTCCCCAGGGGGGTTGGGAGCCCCAGCATTTT.

V and J are TRBV5-1 and TRBJ1-2; D is possibly TRBD1 (5 bases). From germline, CDR1 is SGHRS and CDR2 YFSETQ. The CDR3 totals 14 residues. V was cut by 0 bases and J by 8 bases, with 14 bases left in between. The CDR3 DNA follows: TGCGCCAGCAGCTTGGATGAAGGGGCCGGGGGCTACACCTTC. Amino acid sequence: CASSLDEGAGGYTF.

This chain joins TRBV3-1 (or the pseudogene TRBV3-2) and TRBJ1-3; D gene uncertain. This CDR3 has 13 residues. V was pared by 5 bases and J by 3 bases, with 8 bases between. CDR1 and CDR2 (germline): LGHDT, YNNKEL (reference sequence). The chain's CDR3 is CASSAAIGNTIYF. The CDR3 DNA sequence: TGTGCCAGCAGCGCGGCCATTGGAAACACCATATATTTT.

The chain is built from TRBV5-1 and TRBJ2-7, with unresolved D. The CDR3 is made up of 14 amino acids. The germline V gene encodes CDR1 SGHRS and CDR2 YFSETQ. V dropped 0 bases and J dropped 6 bases, with 13 bases sitting between them. The CDR3 region is CASSLGTLGGEQYF. The CDR3 DNA sequence: TGCGCCAGCAGCTTGGGAACATTAGGCGGCGAGCAGTACTTC.